These 9 T cell receptor beta chains were sequenced from one sample in a study of cytomegalovirus exposure and HLA in healthy donors. PCR amplification relied on 60 Vbeta primers (plus 13 Jbeta primers). Measured with immunoSEQ multiplex PCR; TCRdb has only the in-frame clones, and not every one. This sample has under 150,000 clones, with approximately 80% found just once. Sequencing used PBMCs. All receptors derive from a woman in her twenties or thirties in good health and CMV-seropositive.

A few counts support this clone. A junction boundary mismatches the germline segment, possibly from a read error. The V call is TRBV7-7, the J call TRBJ2-1, with 10 bases lining up with TRBD1. CDR1 and CDR2 from the germline V gene are SSHAT and FNYEAQ (reference sequence). This CDR3 contains 15 residues. CDR3 bases: TGTGCTAGCAGCACGAGCCGGACAGGGGGAGGTGAGCAGTTCTTC. Protein product: CASSTSRTGGGEQFF.

This clone was observed a single time. This sequence joins TRBV11-2 and TRBJ2-5, with 8 bases fitting TRBD2. V trimming: 5 bases; J trimming: 4 bases; junction bases outside the gene matches: 21. This CDR3 has 19 amino acids. Germline V lookup: CDR1 SGHAT, CDR2 FQNNGV. CDR3 DNA sequence: TGTGCCAGCAGCCCCCTTGGGGCGGGAGGCACCCGACTCGGAGAGACCCAGTACTTC. Protein: CASSPLGAGGTRLGETQYF.

The rearrangement uses TRBV27 and TRBJ2-3; 7 positions agree with TRBD1. Germline CDR1 and CDR2: MNHEY and SMNVEV (reference sequence). This CDR3 spans 16 amino acids. V was pared by 6 bases and J by 0 bases, with 9 bases of the junction left unmatched. CDR3 sequence reads: CASRPGTAPSTDTQYF. The CDR3 DNA reads as TGTGCCAGCAGGCCAGGGACAGCCCCTAGCACAGATACGCAGTATTTT.

This clone has a handful of counts. The genes are TRBV30 and TRBJ2-1, with TRBD2 matching over 10 bases. From germline, CDR1 is GTSNPN and CDR2 SVGIG (reference sequence). Germline trimming cut 3 bases from V and 1 base from J; bases unmatched to any gene: 3. The CDR3 is made up of 15 amino acids. The CDR3 DNA reads TGTGCCTGGAGGCTACTAGCGGGGTCCTACAATGAGCAGTTCTTC. It codes for CAWRLLAGSYNEQFF.

The CDR3 nucleotides read TGTGCCAGCAGGGAAAACAGGGACTATGGCTACACCTTC. It yields the protein CASRENRDYGYTF. The V call is TRBV6-1, the J call TRBJ1-2, with TRBD1 as a possible D gene (6 bases). This CDR3 is 13 amino acids long. Per germline, CDR1 MNHNS and CDR2 SASEGT. V was trimmed by 6 bases and J by 3 bases, leaving 11 bases between them.

CDR3 coding DNA: TGTGCCAGCAGTCCTAGACGGCAGGGCCGTGAAGCTTTCTTT. It specifies CASSPRRQGREAFF. This chain joins TRBV27 and TRBJ1-1; possibly TRBD1 for D (5 bases). This CDR3 is built from 14 residues. Germline CDR1 MNHEY, CDR2 SMNVEV (reference sequence). V was cut by 5 bases and J by 7 bases, with 17 bases left in between.

This clone has more than one count but fewer than ten. The chain combines TRBV21-1 with TRBJ1-2. TRBV21-1 is tagged as a pseudogene. The length of the CDR3 is 15 residues. CDR3 amino acids: CASSKCATREDGYTF. CDR3 sequence (DNA): TGTGCCAGCAGCAAATGCGCGACGCGGGAGGATGGCTACACCTTC.

The chain joins TRBV2 to TRBJ2-5; D is ambiguous. The CDR3 contains 11 residues. Germline V CDR1 and CDR2: SNHLY, FYNNEI. V was shortened by 6 bases and J by 7 bases, with 9 bases between the two germline ends. The CDR3 protein is CASRLDGTQYF. Written as DNA, the CDR3 is TGTGCCAGCAGGTTAGATGGGACCCAGTACTTC.

The chain combines TRBV5-1 with TRBJ2-2, with 10 bases fitting TRBD1. The length of the CDR3 is 14 residues. V lost 5 bases to trimming and J lost 3 bases; unmatched junction nucleotides: 1. The germline V gene has CDR1 SGHRS and CDR2 YFSETQ. CDR3 nucleotide sequence: TGCGCCAGCAGTGGACAGGGGGACACCGGGGAGCTGTTTTTT. This codes for CASSGQGDTGELFF.